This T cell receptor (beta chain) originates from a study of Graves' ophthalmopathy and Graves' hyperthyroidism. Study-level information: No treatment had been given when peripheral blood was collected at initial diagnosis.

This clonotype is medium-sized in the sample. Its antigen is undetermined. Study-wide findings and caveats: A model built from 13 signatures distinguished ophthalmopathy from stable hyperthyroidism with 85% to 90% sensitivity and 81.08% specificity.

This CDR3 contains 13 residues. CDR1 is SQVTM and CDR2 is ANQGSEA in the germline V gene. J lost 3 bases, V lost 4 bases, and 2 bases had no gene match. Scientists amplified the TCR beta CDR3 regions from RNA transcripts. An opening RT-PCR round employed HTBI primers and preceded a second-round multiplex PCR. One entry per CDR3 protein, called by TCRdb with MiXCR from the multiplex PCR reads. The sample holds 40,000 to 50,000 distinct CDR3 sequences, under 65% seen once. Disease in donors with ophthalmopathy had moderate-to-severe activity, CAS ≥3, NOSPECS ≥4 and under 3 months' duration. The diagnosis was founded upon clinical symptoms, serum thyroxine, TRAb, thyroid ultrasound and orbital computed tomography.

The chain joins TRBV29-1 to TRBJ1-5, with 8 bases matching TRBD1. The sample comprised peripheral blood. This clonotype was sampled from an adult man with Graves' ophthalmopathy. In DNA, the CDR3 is TGCAGCGTTGCGGACAGGGTCAATCAGCCCCAGCATTTT. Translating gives CSVADRVNQPQHF.